This TCR beta chain appears in the sequencing data of a study of blood T cell repertoires in COVID-19. Sequencing used immunoSEQ multiplex PCR; TCRdb keeps in-frame clones, though not all of them. The profile shows over 40,000 clones, 90% of them singletons. The trim removed 0 bases at V and 1 base at J, leaving 6 bases unmatched. The germline CDR1 and CDR2 sequences are SGHTA and FQGNSA. The CDR3 spans 17 residues. The chain joins TRBV7-2 to TRBJ2-5, with 9 bases identical to TRBD2. The receptor was isolated from a woman aged 80 or older with acute or convalescent COVID-19. The sequencing input was peripheral blood. This chain's CDR3 is CASSLAPTSGLQETQYF. The DNA of the CDR3 is TGTGCCAGCAGCTTAGCCCCCACTAGCGGGCTCCAAGAGACCCAGTACTTC.